Reported below is one TCR beta chain. The method was immunoSEQ multiplex PCR; TCRdb's version includes in-frame clones alone and lacks a portion of them. Of some 150,000 clones listed, over 75% are singletons. Time point given: baseline pretreatment blood. The sample's treatment: 15 Gy SBRT to primary tumor, nephrectomy 4 weeks later. The sample belongs to a study of radiation and T cells in renal cell carcinoma. CDR1 and CDR2 (germline): MNHNS, SASEGT. The CDR3 covers 14 residues. Trimming took 2 bases from V and 5 from J; bases not matched to a gene: 2. This TCR came from a woman in her forties or fifties with renal cell carcinoma. The chain joins TRBV6-1 to TRBJ1-4, with TRBD1 matching 7 bases. The sample here was blood, taken from a patient whose treatment included radiotherapy and nephrectomy. The CDR3 nucleotides read TGTGCCAGCAGTGAAAACAGGGGAAATGAAAAACTGTTTTTT. Translating gives CASSENRGNEKLFF.